This T cell receptor beta chain was sequenced during a study of vaccination effects on CD4 cells after COVID-19. About the research overall: The vaccine given was either BNT162b2 or mRNA-1273, in two doses.

Germline CDR1 and CDR2: SGHKS and YYEKEE (reference sequence). V trimming: 2 bases; J trimming: 7 bases; junction bases outside the gene matches: 7. This CDR3 region has 15 residues. Here immunoSEQ multiplex PCR was the method, and the copy in TCRdb shows in-frame clones only, minus some. The table includes more than 40,000 clones, 76% detected once. This clone was detected only once. Its specificity is not known. Following 10 days of culture, CD4+ T cells were isolated. Convalescent patients had PCR-confirmed SARS-CoV-2 infection between March and December 2020. Researchers swapped half the medium for IL-2 medium on both days 3 and 7.

The chain uses TRBV5-5 and TRBJ1-4; 8 nucleotides align to TRBD1. This specimen consisted of CD4+ T cells from PBMCs cultured without peptide, obtained before COVID-19 vaccination. The clonotype was recovered from a human donor who had a prior SARS-CoV-2 infection. The CDR3 sequence is CASSFRTGLGEKLFF. The CDR3 DNA follows: TGTGCCAGCAGCTTTCGGACAGGGCTTGGTGAAAAACTGTTTTTT.